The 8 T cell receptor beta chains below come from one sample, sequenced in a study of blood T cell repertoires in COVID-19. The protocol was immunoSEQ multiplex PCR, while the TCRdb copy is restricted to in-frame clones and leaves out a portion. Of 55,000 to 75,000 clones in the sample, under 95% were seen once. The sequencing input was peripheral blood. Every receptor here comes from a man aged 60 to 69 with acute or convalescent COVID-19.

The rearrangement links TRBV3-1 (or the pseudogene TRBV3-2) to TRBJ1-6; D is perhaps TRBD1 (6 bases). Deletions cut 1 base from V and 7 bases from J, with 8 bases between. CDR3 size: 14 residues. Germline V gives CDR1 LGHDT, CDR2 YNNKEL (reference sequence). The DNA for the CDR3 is TGTGCCAGCAGCCAAGGGACAGAAAATTCACCCCTCCACTTT. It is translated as CASSQGTENSPLHF.

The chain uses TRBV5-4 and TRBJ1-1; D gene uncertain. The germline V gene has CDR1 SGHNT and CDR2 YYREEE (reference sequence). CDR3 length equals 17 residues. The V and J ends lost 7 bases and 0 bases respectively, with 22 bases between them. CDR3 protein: CASSSLAQVEMNTEAFF. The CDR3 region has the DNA TGTGCCAGCTCAAGCTTAGCGCAGGTGGAAATGAACACTGAAGCTTTCTTT.

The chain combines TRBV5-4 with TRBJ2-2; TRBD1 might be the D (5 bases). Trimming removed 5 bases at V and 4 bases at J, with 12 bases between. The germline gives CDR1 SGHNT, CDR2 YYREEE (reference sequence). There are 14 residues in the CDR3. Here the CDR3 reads CASSYDSSTGELFF. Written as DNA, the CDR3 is TGTGCCAGCAGTTACGACAGTAGCACCGGGGAGCTGTTTTTT.

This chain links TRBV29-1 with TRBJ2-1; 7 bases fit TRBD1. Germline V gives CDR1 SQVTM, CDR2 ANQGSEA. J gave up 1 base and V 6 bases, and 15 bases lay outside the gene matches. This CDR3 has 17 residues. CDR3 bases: TGCAGCGTCCCCCGGAATCGACAGGGAAAATCCTACAATGAGCAGTTCTTC. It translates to CSVPRNRQGKSYNEQFF.

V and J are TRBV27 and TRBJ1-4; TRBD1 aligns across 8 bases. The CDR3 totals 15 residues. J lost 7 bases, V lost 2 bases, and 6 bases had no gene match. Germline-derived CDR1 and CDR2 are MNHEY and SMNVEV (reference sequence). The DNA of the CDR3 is TGTGCCAGCAGTTTAGGAACCGGGACAGGTGAAAAACTGTTTTTT. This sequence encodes CASSLGTGTGEKLFF. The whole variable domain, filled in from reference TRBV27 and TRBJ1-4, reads EAQVTQNPRYLITVTGKKLTVTCSQNMNHEYMSWYRQDPGLGLRQIYYSMNVEVTDKGDVPEGYKVSRKEKRNFPLILESPSPNQTSLYFCASSLGTGTGEKLFFGSGTQLSVL.

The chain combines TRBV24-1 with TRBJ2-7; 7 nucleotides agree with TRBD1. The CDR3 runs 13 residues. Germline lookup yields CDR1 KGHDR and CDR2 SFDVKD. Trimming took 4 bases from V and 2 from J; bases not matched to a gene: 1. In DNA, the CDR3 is TGTGCCACCAGTGACCAGGGGGCCTACGAGCAGTACTTC. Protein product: CATSDQGAYEQYF.

The CDR3 nucleotides are TGTGCCAGCAGCCAACTTACGCGGGACTCACCCCAGTTCTTC. This gives the protein CASSQLTRDSPQFF. The V gene is TRBV14, the J gene TRBJ2-1; perhaps TRBD2 as D (6 bases). V dropped 2 bases and J dropped 13 bases, with 18 bases sitting between them. CDR1 and CDR2 (germline): SGHDN, FVKESK. CDR3 size: 14 residues.

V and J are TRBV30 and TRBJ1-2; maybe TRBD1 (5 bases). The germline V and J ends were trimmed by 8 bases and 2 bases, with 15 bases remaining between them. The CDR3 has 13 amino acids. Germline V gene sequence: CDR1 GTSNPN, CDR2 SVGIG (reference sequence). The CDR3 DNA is TGTGCCGGCAGAGGGGACTTCAACTATGGCTACACCTTC. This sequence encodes CAGRGDFNYGYTF.